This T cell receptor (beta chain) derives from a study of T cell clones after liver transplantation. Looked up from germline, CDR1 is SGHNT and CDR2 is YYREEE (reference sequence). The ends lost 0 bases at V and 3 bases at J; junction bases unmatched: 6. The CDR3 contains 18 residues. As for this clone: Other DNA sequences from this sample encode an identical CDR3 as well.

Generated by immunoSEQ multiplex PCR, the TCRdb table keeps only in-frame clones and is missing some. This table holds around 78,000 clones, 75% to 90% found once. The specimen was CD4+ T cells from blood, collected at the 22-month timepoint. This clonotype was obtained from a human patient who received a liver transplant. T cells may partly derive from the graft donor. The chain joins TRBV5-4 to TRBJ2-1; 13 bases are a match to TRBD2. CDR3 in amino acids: CASSLELAGGPNYNEQFF. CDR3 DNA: TGTGCCAGCAGCTTGGAACTAGCGGGAGGGCCAAACTACAATGAGCAGTTCTTC.